The present T cell receptor beta chain was sequenced within a study of shared clonotypes between healthy human individuals. The study, taken as a whole, reports: Depth of sequencing was expected to influence donor clonotype sharing. Compared with memory subsets, naive subsets generally had larger estimated richness. Sampling involved blood alone; tissue repertoires likely differ.

Here immunoSEQ multiplex PCR was the method, and the copy in TCRdb shows in-frame clones only, minus some. The sample lists about 960,000 clones; about three quarters were seen once. About this clone: The antigen is unknown.

Germline CDR1 and CDR2: SGHRS and YFSETQ. Trimming shortened V by 4 bases and J by 2 bases, and 19 bases separated the two germline ends. This CDR3 spans 17 amino acids. Material: memory CD4+ T cells sorted from blood. Subset specified: CD45RA-negative fraction. The V gene is TRBV5-1, the J gene TRBJ1-5, with D possibly TRBD1 on 5 matching bases. The receptor comes from a man between 18 and 29 years old in good health. The CDR3 sequence: CASSPGLTTGGNQPQHF. The CDR3, as DNA: TGCGCCAGCAGCCCGGGACTTACTACCGGTGGCAATCAGCCCCAGCATTTT.